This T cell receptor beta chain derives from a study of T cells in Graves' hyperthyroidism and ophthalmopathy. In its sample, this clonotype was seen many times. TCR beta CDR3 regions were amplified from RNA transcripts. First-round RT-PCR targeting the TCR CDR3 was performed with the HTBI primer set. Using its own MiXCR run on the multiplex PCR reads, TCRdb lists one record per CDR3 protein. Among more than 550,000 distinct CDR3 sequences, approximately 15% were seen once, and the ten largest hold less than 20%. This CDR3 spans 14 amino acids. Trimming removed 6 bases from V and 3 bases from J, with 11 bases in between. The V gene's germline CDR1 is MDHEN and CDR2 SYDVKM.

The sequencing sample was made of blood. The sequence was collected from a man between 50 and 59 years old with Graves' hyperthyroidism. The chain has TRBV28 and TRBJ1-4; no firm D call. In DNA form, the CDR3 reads TGTGCCAGCAGCCAGGAGGCAGCTAATGAAAAACTGTTTTTT. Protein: CASSQEAANEKLFF. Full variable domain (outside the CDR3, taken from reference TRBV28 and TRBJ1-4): DVKVTQSSRYLVKRTGEKVFLECVQDMDHENMFWYRQDPGLGLRLIYFSYDVKMKEKGDIPEGYSVSREKKERFSLILESASTNQTSMYLCASSQEAANEKLFFGSGTQLSVL.